This T cell receptor (beta chain) came from a study of CD8 T cells in ankylosing spondylitis. Of note for this clonotype: Its antigen is unidentified.

Making use of molecular barcodes, quantitative 5'-RACE generated TCR beta libraries. TCRdb processed the 5' RACE reads anew with MiXCR; each CDR3 protein has one entry. The sample contains about 700,000 distinct CDR3 sequences, over 15% of which appear only once. General study findings and limits: Disease-linked clones, CD8+, were relatively rare in peripheral blood. Matched ankylosing spondylitis synovial fluid reportedly showed significant enrichment of disease-linked clones. Reports of some motif variants in reactive arthritis synovial fluid and blood predate this one. There was a TCR beta motif, made of eight highly homologous variants, that appeared characteristic of ankylosing spondylitis blood.

Trimming removed 3 bases from V and 3 bases from J, with 12 bases in between. CDR3 size: 15 residues. In germline, CDR1 is MDHEN, CDR2 SYDVKM. This receptor was taken from a male donor with ankylosing spondylitis. This rearrangement joins TRBV28 to TRBJ2-1; D is unclear. The sample comprised blood, either unsorted or a sorted T cell fraction (not recorded which). CDR3: CASSFQEQIYNEQFF. The CDR3, as DNA: TGTGCCAGCAGTTTCCAGGAACAAATCTACAATGAGCAGTTCTTC.